The 16 T cell receptor beta chains given below trace back to one sample, sequenced in a study of T cells in narcolepsy. Clones were read by immunoSEQ multiplex PCR, and TCRdb kept only the in-frame ones, dropping some. The sample holds 30,000 to 45,000 clones, approximately 85% seen once. Sequences were obtained from CD45RA- memory CD4+ T cells from PBMCs. Receptors originate from a human donor with narcolepsy.

This clone showed up just a few times. V gene TRBV13 combines with J gene TRBJ2-7; weak D call: TRBD1 (6 bases). Deletions cut 6 bases from V and 4 bases from J, with 19 bases between. The germline V gene encodes CDR1 PRHDT and CDR2 FYEKMQ (reference sequence). This CDR3 has 15 amino acids. CDR3 nucleotide sequence: TGTGCCAGCAGACCAATGTCGGACAGCCGTTACGAGCAGTACTTC. The encoded protein is CASRPMSDSRYEQYF.

This chain joins TRBV2 and TRBJ2-1, with 11 bases identical to TRBD1. The J segment lost 7 bases and the V segment lost 6 bases, leaving 8 bases of the junction unmatched. Germline assignment: CDR1 SNHLY and CDR2 FYNNEI. The CDR3 length is 15 residues. In nucleotides, the CDR3 is TGTGCCAGCAGGCCGGGACAGGGGGTTGATAATGAGCAGTTCTTC. It codes for CASRPGQGVDNEQFF.

The gene calls are TRBV19 and TRBJ1-3; no definite D call. CDR3 length equals 12 residues. The ends were cut back, 6 bases at V and 7 bases at J, with 10 bases in the middle. CDR1 is LNHDA, CDR2 SQIVND, per germline (reference sequence). The CDR3 DNA follows: TGTGCCAGTAGCTCTCCACGGAACACCATATATTTT. This encodes CASSSPRNTIYF.

The V call is TRBV7-2, the J call TRBJ1-1, with 7 positions matching TRBD1. Germline CDR1 reads SGHTA; CDR2 reads FQGNSA. This CDR3 has 16 amino acids. Losses at the gene ends were 5 bases for V and 2 bases for J; bases not matched to a gene: 11. CDR3 in DNA: TGTGCCAGCAGCCCCGACAGGGTAACACCTAACACTGAAGCTTTCTTT. Encoded protein: CASSPDRVTPNTEAFF.

V is TRBV18 and J is TRBJ1-2, with D possibly matching TRBD1 (5 bases). Germline CDR1 KGHSH, CDR2 LQKENI. Trimming stripped 5 bases from V and 5 bases from J, with 18 bases between. The CDR3 runs to 15 residues. This chain's CDR3 is CASSTGSTMGYGYTF. Here the CDR3 DNA reads TGTGCCAGCTCAACAGGCTCAACAATGGGGTATGGCTACACCTTC.

The rearrangement joins TRBV7-3 to TRBJ2-7, with unresolved D. Germline assignment: CDR1 SGHTA and CDR2 FQGTGA. This CDR3 region has 14 residues. The V end was cut by 5 bases, the J end by 0 bases, with 11 bases between. This CDR3 reads CASSPNAASYEQYF. The CDR3 DNA reads TGTGCCAGCAGCCCGAACGCGGCCTCCTACGAGCAGTACTTC.

This chain connects TRBV7-8 to TRBJ2-7; no clear D gene. Trimming pared 2 bases from V and 2 bases from J, leaving 10 bases between. The germline gives CDR1 SGHVS, CDR2 FQNEAQ. This CDR3 has 14 amino acids. CDR3: CASSLRVSAYEQYF. CDR3 DNA sequence: TGTGCCAGCAGCTTAAGAGTCTCCGCCTACGAGCAGTACTTC. The full variable domain, its missing parts supplied by reference TRBV7-8 and TRBJ2-7, is GAGVSQSPRYKVAKRGQDVALRCDPISGHVSLFWYQQALGQGPEFLTYFQNEAQLDKSGLPSDRFFAERPEGSVSTLKIQRTQQEDSAVYLCASSLRVSAYEQYFGPGTRLTVT.

V gene TRBV30 combines with J gene TRBJ1-6; tentative D call: TRBD1 (5 bases). CDR1 is GTSNPN and CDR2 is SVGIG in the germline V gene (reference sequence). This CDR3 spans 15 amino acids. The V and J ends lost 2 bases and 4 bases respectively, with 12 bases between them. CDR3 sequence reads: CAWSSRGRYNSPLHF. In nucleotides, the CDR3 is TGTGCCTGGAGTTCGAGGGGTCGATATAATTCACCCCTCCACTTT.

This clone has only a few counts. The V and J genes are TRBV7-3 and TRBJ2-1; possible D gene TRBD2, 5 bases. There are 14 residues in the CDR3. The V end was cut by 2 bases, the J end by 4 bases, with 9 bases between. The germline V gene encodes CDR1 SGHTA and CDR2 FQGTGA. CDR3 nucleotides: TGTGCCAGCAGCTTAGGTGGGGAGTACAATGAGCAGTTCTTC. This translates into CASSLGGEYNEQFF.

V gene TRBV9 combines with J gene TRBJ2-7, with D uncertain. V lost 0 bases, J lost 0 bases, and 10 bases lay in between. This CDR3 comprises 15 residues. Germline assignment: CDR1 SGDLS and CDR2 YYNGEE. CDR3 coding DNA: TGTGCCAGCAGCGTAGGTCACTTGAGCTCCTACGAGCAGTACTTC. This gives the protein CASSVGHLSSYEQYF.

This clone was picked up a small number of times. V gene TRBV4-1 combines with J gene TRBJ2-3, with 10 bases aligning to TRBD2. This CDR3 is built from 17 residues. The germline V gene has CDR1 MGHRA and CDR2 YSYEKL. The V gene end was trimmed by 4 bases and the J gene end by 5 bases; junction bases not matched to a gene: 12. CDR3 residues: CASSPAGVLAGVDTQYF. In nucleotides, the CDR3 is TGCGCCAGCAGCCCTGCCGGGGTGCTAGCGGGGGTAGATACGCAGTATTTT.

The sample holds one count of this clone. The chain links TRBV7-3 to TRBJ2-1; TRBD1 aligns across 10 bases. J lost 14 bases, V lost 2 bases, and 3 bases had no gene match. This CDR3 has 12 residues. CDR1 is SGHTA and CDR2 is FQGTGA in the germline V gene. The CDR3 coding sequence is TGTGCCAGCAGCTTAGGGACAGGGGAGGAGTTCTTC. This gives the protein CASSLGTGEEFF.

This clone was seen only once. This chain uses TRBV7-2 with TRBJ2-7, with 9 bases aligning to TRBD1. CDR3 length equals 18 residues. CDR1 and CDR2 from the germline V gene are SGHTA and FQGNSA. V trimming: 0 bases; J trimming: 5 bases; junction bases outside the gene matches: 14. CDR3 amino acids: CASSLAIGTGYGINEQYF. The CDR3 DNA reads TGTGCCAGCAGCTTAGCTATTGGGACAGGGTATGGGATAAACGAGCAGTACTTC. The variable domain in full, completed from reference TRBV7-2 and TRBJ2-7, reads GAGVSQSPSNKVTEKGKDVELRCDPISGHTALYWYRQSLGQGLEFLIYFQGNSAPDKSGLPSDRFSAERTGGSVSTLTIQRTQQEDSAVYLCASSLAIGTGYGINEQYFGPGTRLTVT.

This chain links TRBV5-6 with TRBJ2-1; D unclear. This CDR3 has 13 amino acids. Germline V gene sequence: CDR1 SGHDT, CDR2 YYEEEE. V lost 2 bases and J lost 4, with 7 bases in between. The CDR3 nucleotides are TGTGCCAGCAGCTTTGGACGGTACAATGAGCAGTTCTTC. Amino acid sequence: CASSFGRYNEQFF.

This clone was seen just once. The chain links TRBV4-2 to TRBJ2-3, with TRBD2 matching over 9 bases. This CDR3 is built from 16 residues. With V trimmed by 3 bases and J by 3 bases, 7 bases remained unmatched. Germline CDR1 and CDR2: LGHNA and YNFKEQ. As DNA, the CDR3 is TGTGCCAGCAGCCAGGGTAGCGGGGGTGGGACAGATACGCAGTATTTT. Amino acid sequence: CASSQGSGGGTDTQYF.

V and J are TRBV7-2 and TRBJ2-3; no firm D call. Germline values: CDR1 SGHTA, CDR2 FQGNSA. Between the trimmed V and J ends, which lost 5 bases and 3 bases, there was a span of 6 bases. This CDR3 region has 12 residues. CDR3 bases: TGTGCCAGCAGCACGAATACAGATACGCAGTATTTT. Amino acids: CASSTNTDTQYF.